A single sample is the source of the 13 T cell receptor beta chains below, sequenced in a study of T-cell memory formation after mild COVID-19. TCRdb passed the 5' RACE reads through MiXCR, listing each CDR3 protein once. The data contain about 170,000 distinct CDR3 sequences, roughly 13% of them singletons. The sequenced sample was PBMCs or a T cell subset sorted from them (not recorded which). All receptors come from a man aged 18 to 29 who had mild COVID-19 (a few samples of this study predate the infection). Cell type and time point are not known.

The J gene is TRBJ2-7, the V gene TRBV28, with TRBD1 matching 7 bases. Trimming took 6 bases from V and 0 from J; bases not matched to a gene: 8. The CDR3 loop spans 15 amino acids. CDR1 is MDHEN, CDR2 SYDVKM, per germline. As DNA, the CDR3 is TGTGCCAGCAGCTCAGGGGCAGGGGGCTCCTACGAGCAGTACGTC. Translating gives CASSSGAGGSYEQYV.

This clonotype was found a few times. V gene TRBV20-1 combines with J gene TRBJ2-3; TRBD2 agrees at 7 bases. Trimming took 8 bases from V and 5 from J; bases not matched to a gene: 13. The CDR3 runs to 14 residues. Germline V lookup: CDR1 DFQATT, CDR2 SNEGSKA (reference sequence). DNA for the CDR3: TGCAGTCAACCGAATCGGGGGGTGGGAGATACGCAGTATTTT. Translation: CSQPNRGVGDTQYF.

There are a few counts of this clonotype. The chain carries TRBV11-3 and TRBJ2-7, with D tentatively TRBD1 (5 bases). V was clipped by 1 base and J by 5 bases, with 27 bases between them. The CDR3 runs 19 residues. The V gene's germline CDR1 is SGHNT and CDR2 YENEEA. The CDR3, as DNA: TGTGCCAGCAGCTTAGTAGCAGGGTCAGCTTTTCTCACCGGTAACGAGCAGTACGTC. Translation: CASSLVAGSAFLTGNEQYV.

The rearrangement links TRBV10-3 to TRBJ2-4; the D gene is possibly TRBD1 (7 bases). Germline CDR1 ENHRY, CDR2 SYGVKD. The CDR3 length is 15 residues. The V end lost 2 bases, the J end lost 6 bases, and 14 bases lay between the germline ends. The CDR3 DNA reads as TGTGCCATCAGTGAGCAGGACAGGAGGGGAAACATTCAGTACTTC. Amino acids: CAISEQDRRGNIQYF.

The sample holds a few counts of this clonotype. The chain links TRBV14 to TRBJ1-2; possibly TRBD1 for D (5 bases). The V end was cut by 4 bases, the J end by 8 bases, with 17 bases between. This CDR3 has 14 amino acids. Germline values: CDR1 SGHDN, CDR2 FVKESK. The CDR3 reads CASSRQSGGFGYTF. For the CDR3, the DNA is TGTGCCAGCAGCCGACAATCCGGGGGTTTCGGCTACACCTTC. The full variable domain, rest sourced from reference TRBV14 and TRBJ1-2, is EAGVTQFPSHSVIEKGQTVTLRCDPISGHDNLYWYRRVMGKEIKFLLHFVKESKQDESGMPNNRFLAERTGGTYSTLKVQPAELEDSGVYFCASSRQSGGFGYTFGSGTRLTVV.

This clonotype occurred many times. This sequence joins TRBV4-3 and TRBJ2-1, with D possibly TRBD2 on 6 matching bases. Per germline, CDR1 LGHNA and CDR2 YSLEER. V lost 0 bases, J lost 13 bases, and 13 bases lay in between. The CDR3 sequence is 13 residues long. The CDR3 loop is CASSQDKRAAQFF. DNA of the CDR3: TGCGCCAGCAGCCAAGATAAGCGGGCGGCTCAGTTCTTC.

The rearrangement links TRBV6-2 or TRBV6-3 to TRBJ2-5, with D unresolved. This CDR3 comprises 15 residues. Trimming cost V 7 bases and J 5 bases, with 20 bases left between them. The germline V gene has CDR1 MNHEY and CDR2 SVGEGT. CDR3 DNA sequence: TGTGCCAGCACCCCACACCCCGGTGATCTTGAGACCCAGTACTTC. It yields the protein CASTPHPGDLETQYF.

This clonotype was seen only once. CDR3 nucleotides: TGTGCCAGCAGCCGCCCCCTAACGCCCGCCTATGGCTACACCTTC. Its protein is CASSRPLTPAYGYTF. J is TRBJ1-2 and V is TRBV7-2; D is ambiguous. The CDR3 spans 15 residues. Trimming left V 5 bases short and J 4 bases short, with 17 bases between. Germline V CDR1 and CDR2: SGHTA, FQGNSA.

The table lists this clonotype with a few counts. This chain connects TRBV15 to TRBJ2-3, with TRBD1 matching 10 bases. Germline V gene sequence: CDR1 LNHNV, CDR2 YYDKDF (reference sequence). The V gene end was trimmed by 5 bases and the J gene end by 7 bases; junction bases not matched to a gene: 9. This CDR3 contains 15 residues. The chain's CDR3 is CATSAMTGGGNTQYF. In DNA, the CDR3 is TGTGCCACCAGCGCCATGACAGGGGGCGGAAATACGCAGTATTTT.

The gene calls are TRBV12-3 or TRBV12-4 and TRBJ1-2, with D perhaps TRBD1 (5 bases). CDR3 length: 13 amino acids. Deletions cut 5 bases from V and 3 bases from J, with 10 bases between. CDR3 loop: CASSLMGDYGYTF. The CDR3 DNA reads TGTGCCAGCAGTCTGATGGGGGACTATGGCTACACCTTC.

The chain employs TRBV4-2 and TRBJ1-5; no clear D gene. Germline V gives CDR1 LGHNA, CDR2 YNFKEQ. The CDR3 contains 16 residues. Between the trimmed V and J ends, which lost 1 base and 4 bases, there was a span of 14 bases. The CDR3: CASSQAQWETNQPQHF. Here the CDR3 DNA reads TGTGCCAGCAGCCAAGCTCAATGGGAGACTAATCAGCCCCAGCATTTT.

The chain employs TRBV29-1 and TRBJ2-7, with 9 bases aligning to TRBD1. Germline loops: CDR1 SQVTM, CDR2 ANQGSEA. V lost 4 bases, J lost 4 bases, and 5 bases stayed unmatched. The length of the CDR3 is 13 residues. CDR3 sequence (DNA): TGCAGCGTTGTAACAGGGGGCAAATACGAGCAGTACTTC. Amino acid sequence: CSVVTGGKYEQYF.

Only a few counts were recorded for this clonotype. The gene calls are TRBV6-5 and TRBJ1-2, with D uncertain. CDR3 length: 14 residues. Deletions cut 1 base from V and 3 bases from J, with 9 bases between. CDR1 is MNHEY and CDR2 is SVGAGI in the germline V gene. DNA for the CDR3: TGTGCCAGCAGTTACTGGGCTGGGGACTATGGCTACACCTTC. This encodes CASSYWAGDYGYTF.